The 10 T cell receptor beta chains listed next were all sequenced from one sample in a study of patients and donors after allogeneic stem cell transplantation. TCRdb analysed the RT-PCR reads with MiXCR anew, one entry per CDR3 protein. The sample consists of over 350,000 distinct CDR3 sequences, roughly 16% of them appearing once. The specimen was blood, either unsorted or a sorted T cell fraction (not recorded which). The source of these receptors is a human donor who was either an allogeneic HSCT recipient or a stem cell or donor lymphocyte infusion donor (not recorded which). It is not recorded whose cells these are; they may come from a transplant donor.

This clonotype was seen repeatedly, ten times or more. This chain joins TRBV24-1 and TRBJ2-1, with D possibly matching TRBD1 (5 bases). The V end was cut by 5 bases, the J end by 7 bases, with 11 bases between. The CDR3 covers 13 residues. Germline V gene data show CDR1 as KGHDR and CDR2 as SFDVKD. This CDR3 is CATSVPQGNEQFF. The CDR3 DNA is TGTGCCACCAGTGTGCCCCAGGGTAATGAGCAGTTCTTC.

This clonotype was recorded a few times. The chain couples TRBV6-6 to TRBJ1-1; no definite D call. Trimming stripped 5 bases from V and 1 base from J, with 5 bases between. Germline V gives CDR1 MNHNY, CDR2 SVGAGI (reference sequence). The CDR3 sequence is 12 residues long. CDR3 sequence: CASSRRNTEAFF. Here the CDR3 DNA reads TGTGCCAGCAGTCGACGGAACACTGAAGCTTTCTTT.

The sample holds a few counts of this clonotype. This CDR3 reads CASRGDRLYEQYF. In DNA form, the CDR3 reads TGTGCCAGCAGGGGGGACAGGCTTTACGAGCAGTACTTC. The gene calls are TRBV2 and TRBJ2-7, with TRBD1 matching 8 bases. This CDR3 has 13 residues. V shed 6 bases, J shed 4 bases, and the junction held 5 bases outside the gene matches. CDR1 is SNHLY and CDR2 is FYNNEI in the germline V gene.

This clonotype was detected ten times or more. This sequence joins TRBV5-6 and TRBJ2-1; 8 bases agree with TRBD2. Losses at the gene ends were 3 bases for V and 6 bases for J; bases not matched to a gene: 2. Looked up from germline, CDR1 is SGHDT and CDR2 is YYEEEE. CDR3 size: 13 residues. This CDR3 reads CASSWTSSNEQFF. The CDR3 DNA sequence: TGTGCCAGCAGCTGGACTAGCTCCAATGAGCAGTTCTTC.

This clonotype has ten or more counts. V is TRBV4-2 and J is TRBJ2-7; a weak D match, TRBD1 (6 bases). This CDR3 contains 13 residues. V was shortened by 3 bases and J by 4 bases, with 10 bases between the two germline ends. Germline V CDR1 and CDR2: LGHNA, YNFKEQ. CDR3 loop: CASSHGQTYEQYF. The CDR3 DNA is TGTGCCAGCAGCCATGGACAGACGTACGAGCAGTACTTC.

On this clonotype: The junction differs from germline at one of its ends, possibly a read error. The chain carries TRBV24-1 and TRBJ2-1; possible D gene TRBD1, 6 bases. Germline V gene data show CDR1 as KGHDR and CDR2 as SFDVKD. The length of the CDR3 is 12 residues. The chain's CDR3 is CATSDKGDKSVF. In DNA, the CDR3 is TGTGCCACCAGTGACAAGGGGGACAAGAGTGTCTTC.

This clonotype was observed at least ten times. The chain combines TRBV27 with TRBJ2-7, with a tentative D call TRBD2 (6 bases). The CDR3 spans 11 residues. Trimming cost V 8 bases and J 7 bases, with 12 bases left between them. Germline V gene data show CDR1 as MNHEY and CDR2 as SMNVEV (reference sequence). The CDR3 region is CASSRGREQYF. CDR3 DNA sequence: TGTGCCAGCTCACGAGGGAGGGAGCAGTACTTC.

The chain is built from TRBV27 and TRBJ1-1; 9 positions match TRBD1. The CDR3 has 14 amino acids. The V and J ends lost 7 bases and 5 bases, in that order; junction bases with no gene match: 8. CDR1 and CDR2 (germline): MNHEY, SMNVEV (reference sequence). The CDR3 DNA is TGTGCCAGCAATCGACAGGGGGTTAAAACTGAAGCTTTCTTT. Translated, it gives CASNRQGVKTEAFF.

In this sample, this clonotype turned up a few times. The rearrangement uses TRBV15 and TRBJ1-2; 8 bases fit TRBD1. Germline V CDR1 and CDR2: LNHNV, YYDKDF (reference sequence). The CDR3 is 14 amino acids. V shed 5 bases, J shed 8 bases, and the junction held 10 bases outside the gene matches. DNA for the CDR3: TGTGCCACCAGCGGACAGGGAAAAGGTTTCGGCTACACCTTC. This encodes CATSGQGKGFGYTF.

This sequence joins TRBV20-1 and TRBJ2-2; D perhaps matches TRBD1 (7 bases). Germline CDR1 DFQATT, CDR2 SNEGSKA (reference sequence). The CDR3 is 15 amino acids. Trimming cost V 0 bases and J 3 bases, with 11 bases left between them. The CDR3 sequence is CSARDRRGDTGELFF. In DNA form, the CDR3 reads TGCAGTGCTAGAGATCGCAGGGGGGACACCGGGGAGCTGTTTTTT.